The 31 T cell receptor beta chains listed next were all sequenced from one sample in a study of response to subunit inactivated influenza vaccine. A single record per CDR3 protein comes from TCRdb applying MiXCR to the RT-PCR reads. This table has about half a million distinct CDR3 sequences, approximately 11% appearing once. The source material was PBMCs from blood, sampled 40 to 50 days after vaccination. These receptors all come from a middle-aged man who received an inactivated influenza vaccine.

The rearrangement uses TRBV2 and TRBJ2-7; 10 nucleotides agree with TRBD2. Germline CDR1 SNHLY, CDR2 FYNNEI. The CDR3 has 15 amino acids. Unmatched junction bases numbered 13, after V lost 11 bases and J lost 3 bases. The CDR3 spells CAAYPVASGGYEQYF. The CDR3 bases are TGTGCCGCCTACCCTGTGGCTAGCGGGGGCTACGAGCAGTACTTC.

This clonotype was observed a few times. The chain has TRBV6-2 or TRBV6-3 and TRBJ2-7; D remains unclear. CDR1 is MNHEY and CDR2 is SVGEGT in the germline V gene. The CDR3 runs to 16 residues. V was shortened by 2 bases and J by 3 bases, with 17 bases between the two germline ends. CDR3 region: CASSYVGGRSFYEQYF. For the CDR3, the DNA is TGTGCCAGCAGTTACGTCGGCGGACGGTCCTTCTACGAGCAGTACTTC.

This chain connects TRBV18 to TRBJ2-7; D tentatively reads TRBD1 or TRBD2 (6 bases each). The CDR3 sequence is 14 residues long. Germline V lookup: CDR1 KGHSH, CDR2 LQKENI. The V and J ends lost 3 bases and 6 bases respectively, with 15 bases between them. CDR3 residues: CASSPGRGGGEQYF. The CDR3 nucleotides are TGTGCCAGCTCACCTGGACGAGGGGGAGGCGAGCAGTACTTC.

The chain links TRBV11-1 to TRBJ2-2; 15 bases agree with TRBD2. The CDR3 contains 19 residues. Germline CDR1 SGHAT, CDR2 FQDESV (reference sequence). Trimming cost V 3 bases and J 2 bases; bases outside gene matches: 7. Here the CDR3 reads CASSFPGLAGGPNTGELFF. In DNA form, the CDR3 reads TGTGCCAGCAGCTTCCCGGGACTAGCGGGAGGCCCAAACACCGGGGAGCTGTTTTTT.

This clonotype occurred a few times. The rearrangement uses TRBV4-2 and TRBJ2-1; 8 positions match TRBD2. This CDR3 contains 17 residues. Looked up from germline, CDR1 is LGHNA and CDR2 is YNFKEQ. The J segment lost 7 bases and the V segment lost 4 bases, leaving 15 bases of the junction unmatched. The CDR3 DNA reads as TGTGCCAGCAGCCGAGTAATTAGCGGGATTAGTAATAATGAGCAGTTCTTC. Protein product: CASSRVISGISNNEQFF.

J is TRBJ2-5 and V is TRBV5-1; 7 positions match TRBD1. CDR1 and CDR2 from the germline V gene are SGHRS and YFSETQ. The CDR3 has 15 residues. After removal of 4 bases from V and 5 bases from J, the junction contained 11 bases not matched to a gene. DNA of the CDR3: TGCGCCAGCAGCCAAAACACAGGGGCGGGTGAGACCCAGTACTTC. This codes for CASSQNTGAGETQYF.

This clonotype was observed a few times. V is TRBV6-5 and J is TRBJ2-1, with TRBD1 matching 7 bases. This CDR3 is 15 amino acids long. The V gene's germline CDR1 is MNHEY and CDR2 SVGAGI. V lost 4 bases, J lost 6 bases, and 9 bases stayed unmatched. The CDR3 DNA sequence: TGTGCCAGCAGTTCCGGGACAGCCTTCCCCAATGAGCAGTTCTTC. Encoded protein: CASSSGTAFPNEQFF.

The rearrangement uses TRBV28 and TRBJ2-1; D is possibly TRBD1 or TRBD2 (5 bases each). V lost 5 bases and J lost 3, with 11 bases in between. In germline, CDR1 is MDHEN, CDR2 SYDVKM. The CDR3 is made up of 14 amino acids. Written as DNA, the CDR3 is TGTGCCAGCAGTAAGGGGACCGACTACAATGAGCAGTTCTTC. Translating it yields CASSKGTDYNEQFF. The full variable domain, rest sourced from reference TRBV28 and TRBJ2-1, is DVKVTQSSRYLVKRTGEKVFLECVQDMDHENMFWYRQDPGLGLRLIYFSYDVKMKEKGDIPEGYSVSREKKERFSLILESASTNQTSMYLCASSKGTDYNEQFFGPGTRLTVL.

This clonotype was detected ten times or more. The genes are TRBV29-1 and TRBJ2-5, with D tentatively TRBD1 (6 bases). The CDR3 spans 13 residues. Trimming took off 5 bases at V and 1 base at J, with 11 bases between the two ends. Germline CDR1 and CDR2: SQVTM and ANQGSEA. For the CDR3, the DNA is TGCAGCGTTAGAGGGGACACCCAAGAGACCCAGTACTTC. As protein: CSVRGDTQETQYF.

V and J are TRBV20-1 and TRBJ1-2, with a tentative D call TRBD1 (6 bases). The CDR3 length is 13 residues. Between the trimmed V and J ends, which lost 0 bases and 7 bases, there was a span of 12 bases. Germline CDR1 reads DFQATT; CDR2 reads SNEGSKA (reference sequence). DNA for the CDR3: TGCAGTGCTAGAGATCGGAGGGGGTCTGGCTACACCTTC. This translates into CSARDRRGSGYTF.

Only a few counts were recorded for this clonotype. The chain uses TRBV27 and TRBJ2-7, with 8 bases lining up with TRBD1. Germline loops: CDR1 MNHEY, CDR2 SMNVEV (reference sequence). The CDR3 covers 14 residues. The J segment lost 7 bases and the V segment lost 1 base, leaving 6 bases of the junction unmatched. CDR3 sequence reads: CASSLLDRVEEQYF. The CDR3 region has the DNA TGTGCCAGCAGTTTATTGGACAGGGTAGAAGAGCAGTACTTC.

The chain carries TRBV5-1 and TRBJ2-1; D remains ambiguous. The CDR3 totals 13 residues. CDR1 is SGHRS, CDR2 YFSETQ, per germline. The V and J ends lost 0 bases and 8 bases respectively, with 9 bases between them. The chain's CDR3 is CASSLGHADEQFF. For the CDR3, the DNA is TGCGCCAGCAGCTTGGGCCACGCCGATGAGCAGTTCTTC.

There are a few counts of this clonotype. The chain links TRBV6-5 to TRBJ1-1; D is perhaps TRBD1 (6 bases). CDR1 is MNHEY, CDR2 SVGAGI, per germline. With 0 bases removed from V and 10 bases from J, the gap between germline ends came to 15 bases. This CDR3 is built from 14 residues. This CDR3 reads CASSYSGGAFGAFF. The CDR3 nucleotides are TGTGCCAGCAGTTACTCGGGGGGCGCGTTCGGAGCTTTCTTT.

The gene calls are TRBV6-2 or TRBV6-3 and TRBJ1-1; 10 bases are shared with TRBD1. The CDR3 runs 15 residues. V shed 4 bases and J 10 bases; nucleotides not matched to a gene: 12. Germline CDR1 and CDR2: MNHEY and SVGEGT. As DNA, the CDR3 is TGTGCCAGCAGTTCTACGGACAGGGGGTGGGTTTCAGCTTTCTTT. Protein sequence: CASSSTDRGWVSAFF.

This clonotype was counted between two and nine times. The rearrangement links TRBV12-3 or TRBV12-4 to TRBJ1-1; 7 bases line up with TRBD1. V was clipped by 2 bases and J by 8 bases; unmatched bases: 11. This CDR3 contains 15 residues. The DNA for the CDR3 is TGTGCCAGCAGTTTATTTACAGGGGTTCCCCCCGAAGCTTTCTTT. The encoded protein is CASSLFTGVPPEAFF.

The rearrangement joins TRBV5-1 to TRBJ2-5; D perhaps matches TRBD2 (5 bases). CDR3 length equals 15 residues. With 4 bases removed from V and 4 bases from J, the gap between germline ends came to 17 bases. CDR1 SGHRS and CDR2 YFSETQ come from the germline V gene. The CDR3: CASSPVYRGTETQYF. The DNA of the CDR3 is TGCGCCAGCAGCCCTGTGTATCGGGGTACAGAGACCCAGTACTTC.

There are a few counts of this clonotype. The J gene is TRBJ2-4, the V gene TRBV12-3 or TRBV12-4; D not resolved. Trimming took 1 base from V and 4 from J, leaving 5 bases between them. The CDR3 is 13 residues long. The CDR3: CASSLVLKNIQYF. CDR3 DNA sequence: TGTGCCAGCAGTTTAGTTCTTAAAAACATTCAGTACTTC.

This clonotype has a handful of counts. This chain connects TRBV7-8 to TRBJ2-4, with D maybe TRBD2 (6 bases). V was pared by 3 bases and J by 1 base, with 19 bases between. This CDR3 is built from 18 residues. Germline V lookup: CDR1 SGHVS, CDR2 FQNEAQ. CDR3 protein: CASSFAYRVGGAKNIQYF. In DNA form, the CDR3 reads TGTGCCAGCAGCTTCGCGTATAGGGTGGGAGGCGCCAAAAACATTCAGTACTTC.

This clonotype was found a few times. The rearrangement links TRBV9 to TRBJ2-3; unclear D gene. CDR1 is SGDLS, CDR2 YYNGEE, per germline. V dropped 1 base and J dropped 5 bases, with 11 bases sitting between them. This CDR3 contains 14 residues. The CDR3 spells CASSVIGNGDTQYF. CDR3 nucleotide sequence: TGTGCCAGCAGCGTAATTGGGAATGGAGATACGCAGTATTTT.

The rearrangement links TRBV7-2 to TRBJ2-2, with 11 bases that match TRBD2. The V gene end was trimmed by 5 bases and the J gene end by 3 bases; junction bases not matched to a gene: 5. CDR3 length: 16 residues. Germline CDR1 SGHTA, CDR2 FQGNSA. The CDR3: CASSRRTSGYTGELFF. CDR3 DNA sequence: TGTGCCAGCAGCCGGCGGACTAGCGGGTACACCGGGGAGCTGTTTTTT.

This clonotype was counted at least ten times. Here the CDR3 DNA reads TGCAGTGCTATTCGACTAGCGATGAGTCTAAATGAGCAGTTCTTC. Translation: CSAIRLAMSLNEQFF. The genes are TRBV20-1 and TRBJ2-1, with 8 bases that match TRBD2. The CDR3 extends over 15 amino acids. V shed 4 bases and J 7 bases; nucleotides not matched to a gene: 12. Germline-derived CDR1 and CDR2 are DFQATT and SNEGSKA (reference sequence).

There are a few counts of this clonotype. The chain is built from TRBV28 and TRBJ2-1, with no clear D. The germline V gene has CDR1 MDHEN and CDR2 SYDVKM. Trimming removed 2 bases from V and 3 bases from J, with 11 bases in between. The CDR3 runs to 15 residues. CDR3: CASSLERPDYNEQFF. DNA of the CDR3: TGTGCCAGCAGTTTAGAGAGGCCAGACTACAATGAGCAGTTCTTC.

In this sample, this clonotype turned up a few times. This chain connects TRBV5-1 to TRBJ2-1, with 9 bases matching TRBD1. This CDR3 is built from 15 residues. Trimming cost V 3 bases and J 7 bases; bases outside gene matches: 8. Germline V gene data show CDR1 as SGHRS and CDR2 as YFSETQ. In DNA form, the CDR3 reads TGCGCCAGCAGCTGGGGGGACAGGGATGGTAATGAGCAGTTCTTC. It yields the protein CASSWGDRDGNEQFF.

Details on this clonotype: Its ends do not fully match the called genes, so a read error is possible. This chain joins TRBV7-7 and TRBJ2-3; D perhaps matches TRBD2 (5 bases). This CDR3 is 13 amino acids long. The germline CDR1 and CDR2 sequences are SSHAT and FNYEAQ (reference sequence). The CDR3 sequence is CASSLVVANMQYF. In DNA, the CDR3 is TGTGCTAGCAGCTTAGTCGTAGCGAACATGCAGTATTTT. Looking up the rest from reference TRBV7-7 and TRBJ2-3 gives the full variable domain: GAGVSQSPRYKVTKRGQDVTLRCDPISSHATLYWYQQALGQGPEFLTYFNYEAQPDKSGLPSDRFSAERPEGSISTLTIQRTEQRDSAMYRCASSLVVANMQYFGPGTRLTVL.

The J gene is TRBJ2-3, the V gene TRBV23-1, with D perhaps being TRBD1 or TRBD2 (5 bases each). TRBV23-1 counts as an open reading frame of uncertain function. The CDR3 covers 18 residues. V was clipped by 0 bases and J by 1 base, with 17 bases between them. CDR3 loop: CASSQSYFRVRGTDTQYF. CDR3 coding DNA: TGCGCCAGCAGTCAATCCTATTTCAGGGTGCGGGGCACAGATACGCAGTATTTT.

This clonotype was seen repeatedly, ten times or more. The J gene is TRBJ1-3, the V gene TRBV7-8, with D uncertain. The V end was cut by 1 base, the J end by 2 bases, with 6 bases between. The length of the CDR3 is 14 residues. CDR1 and CDR2 (germline): SGHVS, FQNEAQ. CDR3 DNA sequence: TGTGCCAGCAGCTTAGTGGGGACTGGAAACACCATATATTTT. The encoded protein is CASSLVGTGNTIYF.

This clonotype was counted only a few times. The genes are TRBV19 and TRBJ2-1; D might be TRBD2 (6 bases). The length of the CDR3 is 14 residues. Trimming cost V 3 bases and J 7 bases, with 13 bases left between them. Germline values: CDR1 LNHDA, CDR2 SQIVND (reference sequence). CDR3 loop: CASSMTGRKNEQFF. The CDR3 coding sequence is TGTGCCAGTAGTATGACCGGGAGAAAAAATGAGCAGTTCTTC.

This clonotype was seen a handful of times. The chain links TRBV5-4 to TRBJ2-6; D not certain. V lost 0 bases and J 0 bases, leaving 19 bases between the germline ends. The CDR3 is 20 residues long. Per germline, CDR1 SGHNT and CDR2 YYREEE (reference sequence). The CDR3 sequence is CASSLAFYADTHSGANVLTF. The CDR3 coding sequence is TGTGCCAGCAGCTTGGCCTTCTACGCAGACACCCACTCTGGGGCCAACGTCCTGACTTTC.

In its sample, this clonotype was seen many times. The gene calls are TRBV27 and TRBJ2-1; a possible D gene is TRBD1 (6 bases). This CDR3 comprises 11 residues. Germline lookup yields CDR1 MNHEY and CDR2 SMNVEV (reference sequence). Trimming took off 4 bases at V and 12 bases at J, with 10 bases between the two ends. The CDR3: CASSWDKRQFF. CDR3 bases: TGTGCCAGCAGTTGGGACAAAAGGCAGTTCTTC.

This clonotype showed up many times. The rearrangement joins TRBV18 to TRBJ2-7; tentative D call: TRBD2 (5 bases). With 5 bases removed from V and 1 base from J, the gap between germline ends came to 9 bases. The germline V gene encodes CDR1 KGHSH and CDR2 LQKENI. CDR3 size: 13 residues. DNA for the CDR3: TGTGCCAGCTCAAGGACTCCTTCCTACGAGCAGTACTTC. Translation gives CASSRTPSYEQYF.

This clonotype was observed a handful of times. The chain couples TRBV6-2 or TRBV6-3 to TRBJ1-2; possible D gene TRBD1, 5 bases. The CDR3 has 13 residues. V was pared by 2 bases and J by 5 bases, with 9 bases between. Germline CDR1 reads MNHEY; CDR2 reads SVGEGT. The CDR3 spells CASSYQGSYGYTF. The CDR3 nucleotides read TGTGCCAGCAGTTACCAGGGATCATATGGCTACACCTTC.